This TCR beta chain derives from a study of blood T cell repertoires in COVID-19. CDR3 length: 13 amino acids. The J segment lost 2 bases and the V segment lost 8 bases, leaving 2 bases of the junction unmatched. Germline assignment: CDR1 MNHEY and CDR2 SVGAGI. Sequencing used immunoSEQ multiplex PCR; TCRdb keeps in-frame clones, though not all of them. The repertoire consists of some 42,000 clones, with approximately 91% occurring once and the leading ten covering about 2.4%. Sequencing was carried out using peripheral blood. The rearrangement uses TRBV6-5 and TRBJ2-2; TRBD2 matches 7 bases. The source of this sequence is a human donor in a cohort sampled during active COVID-19. CDR3 DNA sequence: TGTGCCAGCGGGGGGGAAAACACCGGGGAGCTGTTTTTT. It translates to CASGGENTGELFF.